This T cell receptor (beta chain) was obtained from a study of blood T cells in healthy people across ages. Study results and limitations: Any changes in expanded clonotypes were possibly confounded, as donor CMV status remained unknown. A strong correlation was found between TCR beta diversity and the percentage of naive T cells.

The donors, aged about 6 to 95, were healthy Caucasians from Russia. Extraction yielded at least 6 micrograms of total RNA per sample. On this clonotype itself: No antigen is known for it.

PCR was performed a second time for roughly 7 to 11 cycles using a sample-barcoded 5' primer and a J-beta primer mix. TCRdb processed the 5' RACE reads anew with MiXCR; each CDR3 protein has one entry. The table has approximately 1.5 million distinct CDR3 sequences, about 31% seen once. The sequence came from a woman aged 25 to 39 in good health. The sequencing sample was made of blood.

In DNA, the CDR3 is TGTGCCAGCAGTGACGTTGGTTATGGCTACACCTTC. It specifies CASSDVGYGYTF. The chain uses TRBV6-2 or TRBV6-3 and TRBJ1-2; the D is unclear. The CDR3 is made up of 12 amino acids. Germline V gene data show CDR1 as MNHEY and CDR2 as SVGEGT. Trimming removed 5 bases at V and 5 bases at J, with 9 bases between.